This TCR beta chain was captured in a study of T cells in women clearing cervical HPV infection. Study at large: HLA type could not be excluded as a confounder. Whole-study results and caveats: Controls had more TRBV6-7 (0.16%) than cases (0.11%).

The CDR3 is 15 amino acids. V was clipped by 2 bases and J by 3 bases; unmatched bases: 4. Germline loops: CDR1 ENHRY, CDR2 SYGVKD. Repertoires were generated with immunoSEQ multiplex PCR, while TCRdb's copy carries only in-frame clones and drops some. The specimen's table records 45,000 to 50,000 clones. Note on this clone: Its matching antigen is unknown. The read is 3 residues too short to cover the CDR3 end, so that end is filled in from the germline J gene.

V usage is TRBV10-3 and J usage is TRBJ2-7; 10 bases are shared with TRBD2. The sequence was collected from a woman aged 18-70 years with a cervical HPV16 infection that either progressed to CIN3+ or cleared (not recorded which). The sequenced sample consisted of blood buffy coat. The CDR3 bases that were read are TGTGCCATCAGTGAGCCTAGCGGGGGCCACTACGAG. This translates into CAISEPSGGHYE. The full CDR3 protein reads CAISEPSGGHYEQYF.